This T cell receptor (beta chain) was retrieved from a study of vaccination and CD4 T cells after COVID-19 (dated 2022 in TCRdb). As for the study more broadly: Convalescent patients had a positive SARS-CoV-2 result on nasal swab PCR, and of these patients, fewer than ten had mild disease and one had severe disease. Six males and four females were included in the convalescent cohort, with two Hispanic individuals, seven Caucasians, two Asians and one multiracial person represented. In control cultures, a CEFX viral epitope pool was used as positive control, an HIV-1 Nef peptide pool was used as negative control, or no peptide was added. Culture stimuli were overlapping spike peptide pools from SARS-CoV-2 and from the common cold coronaviruses HCoV-NL63, HCoV-OC43 and HCoV-229E. Participants got two doses of the Pfizer-BioNTech BNT162b2 vaccine (n=8) or two doses of the Moderna mRNA-1273 vaccine (n=2). Post-COVID blood samples were collected from convalescent patients a median of about 92 days after diagnosis, with a range of about 35 to 170 days. Post-vaccine blood samples were taken a median of 72 days after the second vaccine dose, with a range of roughly 13 to 250 days. The spike-specific CD4+ TCR repertoire was compared before and after mRNA vaccination in 10 COVID-19 convalescent patients and a few infection-naive healthy vaccine recipients. General conclusions and limits of the study: Of the vaccine-specific clones found in convalescent patients, nearly all (304 of 307) were mono-reactive for SARS-CoV-2 spike instead of being cross-reactive with common cold coronaviruses. The study included relatively few convalescent patients and did not analyze early timepoints after natural infection. The median number of SARS-CoV-2-reactive clonotypes rose from approximately 20 after infection to approximately 41 after vaccination, but the change was not significant. Among convalescent patients, a median about 86% of the SARS-CoV-2-reactive clones seen after vaccination appeared only after vaccination, which suggests priming specific to the vaccine.

A note on this clonotype: Its recognized antigen is unknown. The sample holds no much larger clone one base away, and base qualities are not on file.

The germline V gene (reference sequence) provides CDR1 LNHDA and CDR2 SQIVND. The CDR3 has 14 amino acids, counting the end cysteine and phenylalanine. Only CDR3 DNA remains: 42 bases, in frame from the first base. V is reduced by 3 bases and J by 7 bases, leaving a spacing of 15 bases between them. According to the study, the label for this sample's treatment or condition signals: approximately nine-day PBMC culture with coronavirus spike peptide pools or control peptides (ViraFEST assay). The ViraFEST assay, used in the study, expanded antigen-specific T cells with peptide pools and then identified the expanded clonotypes through TCR sequencing. The convalescent patients' positive SARS-CoV-2 PCR tests fell between March and December 2020, which was before the Alpha, Beta and Delta variants emerged in the United States. Each well held around 2.1 million PBMCs cultured with 9 to 10 ug/ml peptide pools in IMDM containing approximately 5% human AB serum and around 10 IU/ml IL-2. On days 3 and 7, half of the culture medium was replaced with fresh IL-2-containing medium. Once the cells had been in culture for approximately 10 days, the EasySep CD4+ T cell isolation kit was used to isolate CD4+ T cells by negative selection. Ficoll-Paque Plus gradient centrifugation was used to isolate PBMCs from whole blood, and the isolated PBMCs were then either used fresh or cryopreserved at -140C. In general, triplicate wells were set up for every culture condition.

The library was produced with PCR. At the Johns Hopkins FTIC core, DNA from the cultured CD4+ T cells underwent TCR sequencing with the Oncomine TCR Beta short-read assay. The QIAamp micro DNA kit was used to extract genomic DNA from the cultured CD4+ T cells. Oncomine TCR Beta libraries from cultured CD4+ T cells were pooled with unique dual indexes and sequenced on an Illumina iSeq 100. Processing in the source paper ran as follows. Non-productive sequences were removed, and CDR3s not starting with C, not ending with F or W, or shorter than 7 amino acids were discarded. Antigen-specific clonotypes were identified with the MANAFEST web application by comparing peptide-stimulated wells with reference and other culture wells. An FDR below 0.05, an odds ratio above 5, and a productive frequency above 0.1% in at least two of three replicate wells were required for clones to be considered positive. Clonotypes that were significantly expanded in both SARS-CoV-2 spike wells and at least one common cold coronavirus spike condition were defined as cross-reactive. Using R version 3.6.1, CDR3 homology was evaluated through Levenshtein distances (stringdist) along with unrooted phylogenetic trees (ape). TCRdb trimmed the raw reads at Q25, called clones with MiXCR and kept productive beta chains. Rows with one shared CDR3 protein collapse into an entry with the most common genes and DNA. None of the V and J calls come from the authors' own analysis; TCRdb made them. The sample data list 20,000 to 25,000 distinct CDR3 sequences, and 66% of these were observed just once. The ten largest make up 3% to 4% of the sample.

Sequencing was performed on CD4+ T cells from blood, cultured in vitro. The clonotype originates from a human donor who had recovered from COVID-19. The V gene is TRBV19 and the J gene is TRBJ1-2; a tentative D call is TRBD1 (5 bases match). The CDR3: CASSMARDRRGYTF. The base sequence is TGTGCCAGTAGTATGGCCAGGGACCGACGTGGCTACACCTTC.